The entry below gives a single T cell receptor beta chain sequence along with its context. The data belong to a study of shared clonotypes between healthy human individuals. The junction had 8 bases not matched to a gene; V was cut back by 3 bases and J by 7 bases. Germline V gene sequence: CDR1 LGHNA, CDR2 YSLEER. The CDR3 consists of 15 residues. TCRdb's table, derived via immunoSEQ multiplex PCR, lists solely in-frame clones and lacks some. The table shows 1.5 million to 2.5 million clones, with approximately 95% occurring only once. The naive CD8 subset, CD45RO-negative cells positively selected for CCR7, excluded terminally differentiated effector memory CD45RA+ cells.

The sequenced material came from naive CD8+ T cells sorted from blood. J is TRBJ2-2 and V is TRBV4-3, with 7 bases identical to TRBD2. The clonotype originates from a young man in good health. In DNA form, the CDR3 reads TGCGCCAGCAGCCAGGCGGGAGAGGTCGGCGGGGAGCTGTTTTTT. Protein sequence: CASSQAGEVGGELFF.